One and the same sample provided the 24 T cell receptor beta chains below, sequenced in a study of cytomegalovirus exposure and HLA in healthy donors. The study ran its PCR with 60 Vbeta and 13 Jbeta primers. The table came from immunoSEQ multiplex PCR; TCRdb's copy has only in-frame clones and leaves some out. The sample holds 95,000 to 100,000 clones, about 70% seen once. Material: PBMCs. The receptors here all came from a woman in her thirties or forties in good health and CMV-seronegative.

The gene calls are TRBV5-8 and TRBJ1-6; TRBD1 aligns across 7 bases. The germline CDR1 and CDR2 sequences are SGHTS and YDEGEE. The V segment lost 9 bases and the J segment 4 bases; nucleotides outside the gene matches: 7. The CDR3 extends over 14 amino acids. The CDR3 reads CATRQGEYNSPLHF. The CDR3 nucleotides read TGTGCCACCCGACAGGGCGAATATAATTCACCCCTCCACTTT.

The chain is built from TRBV27 and TRBJ2-2; TRBD1 is a possible D gene (5 bases). Deletions cut 10 bases from V and 0 bases from J, with 12 bases between. In germline, CDR1 is MNHEY, CDR2 SMNVEV (reference sequence). This CDR3 is 14 amino acids long. The CDR3 nucleotides read TGTGCCACCAACAGGTTCGCGAACACCGGGGAGCTGTTTTTT. It yields the protein CATNRFANTGELFF.

The chain combines TRBV19 with TRBJ2-2; TRBD2 matches at 7 bases. The V gene end was trimmed by 7 bases and the J gene end by 0 bases; junction bases not matched to a gene: 2. Germline loops: CDR1 LNHDA, CDR2 SQIVND (reference sequence). The CDR3 runs to 14 residues. Here the CDR3 reads CASKAGSNTGELFF. Here the CDR3 DNA reads TGTGCCAGTAAAGCGGGATCGAACACCGGGGAGCTGTTTTTT.

To note about this clone: The sample has other DNA sequences that encode this CDR3 too. The CDR3 loop reads CASSPGQSSGNTIYF. CDR3 bases: TGTGCCAGCTCACCCGGACAGTCCTCTGGAAACACCATATATTTT. This chain joins TRBV18 and TRBJ1-3, with D possibly TRBD1 on 6 matching bases. V was clipped by 3 bases and J by 0 bases, with 9 bases between them. Germline-derived CDR1 and CDR2 are KGHSH and LQKENI. This CDR3 has 15 residues.

The genes are TRBV4-2 and TRBJ2-3; 7 bases are a match to TRBD1. The CDR3 runs to 14 residues. The V and J ends lost 4 bases and 9 bases, in that order; junction bases with no gene match: 10. Germline values: CDR1 LGHNA, CDR2 YNFKEQ. This CDR3 reads CASSPQQGPGTQYF. The DNA for the CDR3 is TGTGCCAGCAGCCCGCAACAGGGGCCGGGAACGCAGTATTTT.

V usage is TRBV18 and J usage is TRBJ2-2, with 7 bases fitting TRBD2. The length of the CDR3 is 16 residues. Germline V gene sequence: CDR1 KGHSH, CDR2 LQKENI. V dropped 3 bases and J dropped 7; count of bases not matched to a gene: 11. For the CDR3, the DNA is TGTGCCAGCTCACCCGACTTGCGGGAGATTGGCGGGGAGCTGTTTTTT. Amino acid sequence: CASSPDLREIGGELFF.

The chain combines TRBV6-5 with TRBJ2-1; no firm D call. V was pared by 2 bases and J by 4 bases, with 6 bases between. Germline V gives CDR1 MNHEY, CDR2 SVGAGI. The CDR3 consists of 13 residues. CDR3 bases: TGTGCCAGCAGTTACGGGCCTTACAATGAGCAGTTCTTC. Translating gives CASSYGPYNEQFF.

This clone was counted between two and nine times. V is TRBV5-1 and J is TRBJ1-6, with D perhaps TRBD1 (5 bases). The CDR3 sequence is 15 residues long. Looked up from germline, CDR1 is SGHRS and CDR2 is YFSETQ. V lost 3 bases and J 1 base, leaving 8 bases between the germline ends. CDR3 amino acids: CASSSDSSYNSPLHF. The CDR3 nucleotides are TGCGCCAGCAGCTCCGACAGTTCCTATAATTCACCCCTCCACTTT.

The chain recombines TRBV29-1 with TRBJ1-3; TRBD1 is a possible D gene (6 bases). V was trimmed by 3 bases and J by 4 bases, leaving 10 bases between them. Germline V gene lookup returns CDR1 SQVTM and CDR2 ANQGSEA. This CDR3 contains 13 residues. CDR3 loop: CSVEWGTGNTIYF. The CDR3 region has the DNA TGCAGCGTTGAGTGGGGGACAGGAAACACCATATATTTT.

The chain combines TRBV6-1 with TRBJ2-1; 10 positions match TRBD2. V was pared by 5 bases and J by 7 bases, with 5 bases of the junction left unmatched. CDR3 size: 14 residues. Germline-derived CDR1 and CDR2 are MNHNS and SASEGT. CDR3 nucleotides: TGTGCCAGCAGTATTAGCGGGGGGATAAATGAGCAGTTCTTC. Translating gives CASSISGGINEQFF.

J is TRBJ2-7 and V is TRBV6-5; 8 bases map to TRBD1. J gave up 2 bases and V 6 bases, and 9 bases lay outside the gene matches. The CDR3 consists of 15 residues. CDR1 and CDR2 (germline): MNHEY, SVGAGI. CDR3 residues: CASRTGTGSPYEQYF. The CDR3 nucleotides read TGTGCCAGCAGAACCGGGACAGGTTCCCCCTACGAGCAGTACTTC.

The chain employs TRBV5-5 and TRBJ1-6, with D hard to call. V was trimmed by 1 base and J by 8 bases, leaving 7 bases between them. From germline, CDR1 is SGHKS and CDR2 YYEKEE (reference sequence). The CDR3 has 13 residues. The chain's CDR3 is CASSLFEDSPLHF. The DNA of the CDR3 is TGTGCCAGCAGCTTGTTCGAGGATTCACCCCTCCACTTT.

The gene calls are TRBV6-1 and TRBJ1-1; D remains ambiguous. This CDR3 is built from 13 residues. Trimming shortened V by 6 bases and J by 1 base, and 9 bases separated the two germline ends. The germline gives CDR1 MNHNS, CDR2 SASEGT. The CDR3, as DNA: TGTGCCAGCAGACGAGACACGAACACTGAAGCTTTCTTT. Residues: CASRRDTNTEAFF.

The gene calls are TRBV15 and TRBJ2-5; D may be TRBD1 (6 bases). CDR3 length: 15 residues. The V and J ends lost 0 bases and 1 base respectively, with 9 bases between them. Germline V gene lookup returns CDR1 LNHNV and CDR2 YYDKDF (reference sequence). CDR3 coding DNA: TGTGCCACCAGCAGAGATAGGGACACCCAAGAGACCCAGTACTTC. Encoded protein: CATSRDRDTQETQYF.

J is TRBJ2-3 and V is TRBV29-1, with D unclear. V was trimmed by 2 bases and J by 5 bases, leaving 2 bases between them. This CDR3 contains 10 residues. From germline, CDR1 is SQVTM and CDR2 ANQGSEA. The CDR3 DNA reads as TGCAGCGTTGAACAAGATACGCAGTATTTT. Translating gives CSVEQDTQYF.

V gene TRBV7-9 combines with J gene TRBJ2-5; 8 bases line up with TRBD1. The J call may be mistaken, given a closer DNA end match to TRBJ2-7. This CDR3 comprises 15 residues. The germline CDR1 and CDR2 sequences are SEHNR and FQNEAQ (reference sequence). The CDR3 sequence is CASSRGQGLSYEQYF. The CDR3, as DNA: TGTGCCAGCAGCCGTGGACAGGGCCTCTCCTACGAGCAGTACTTC.

The chain carries TRBV25-1 and TRBJ2-7; no clear D gene. The length of the CDR3 is 14 residues. V was pared by 2 bases and J by 0 bases, with 8 bases between. CDR1 is MGHDK and CDR2 is SYGVNS in the germline V gene. This CDR3 reads CASSEVENSYEQYF. CDR3 coding DNA: TGTGCCAGCAGTGAAGTGGAGAACTCCTACGAGCAGTACTTC.

The CDR3 loop is CASSVGDRGSSPLHF. The CDR3 bases are TGTGCCAGCAGCGTAGGAGACAGGGGTAGCTCACCCCTCCACTTT. The chain recombines TRBV9 with TRBJ1-6, with TRBD1 matching 8 bases. This CDR3 spans 15 amino acids. The V gene end was trimmed by 0 bases and the J gene end by 10 bases; junction bases not matched to a gene: 6. Germline CDR1 and CDR2: SGDLS and YYNGEE.

This clone ranks as large. At the DNA level, this CDR3 is encoded by other sequences in the same sample as well. The chain couples TRBV29-1 to TRBJ2-1; no definite D call. The CDR3 is 12 residues long. Trimming stripped 7 bases from V and 2 bases from J, with 9 bases between. Germline CDR1 SQVTM, CDR2 ANQGSEA. CDR3 loop: CSGWAPYNEQFF. Here the CDR3 DNA reads TGCAGCGGTTGGGCCCCCTACAATGAGCAGTTCTTC.

The table lists this clone with a few counts. The chain employs TRBV7-8 and TRBJ2-3, with D uncertain. V was clipped by 4 bases and J by 0 bases, with 11 bases between them. This CDR3 comprises 15 residues. Germline V lookup: CDR1 SGHVS, CDR2 FQNEAQ. The CDR3 reads CASSSPPTSTDTQYF. DNA for the CDR3: TGTGCCAGCAGCTCTCCCCCAACTAGCACAGATACGCAGTATTTT. The full variable domain, rest sourced from reference TRBV7-8 and TRBJ2-3, is GAGVSQSPRYKVAKRGQDVALRCDPISGHVSLFWYQQALGQGPEFLTYFQNEAQLDKSGLPSDRFFAERPEGSVSTLKIQRTQQEDSAVYLCASSSPPTSTDTQYFGPGTRLTVL.

V gene TRBV2 combines with J gene TRBJ2-7, with a possible D match to TRBD1 (6 bases). Trimming pared 7 bases from V and 6 bases from J, leaving 13 bases between. CDR1 and CDR2 (germline): SNHLY, FYNNEI. The CDR3 is 12 residues long. In nucleotides, the CDR3 is TGTGCCAGCAACCCACCAGGGGTCGAGCAGTACTTC. It is translated as CASNPPGVEQYF.

The genes are TRBV7-9 and TRBJ2-7, with a possible D match to TRBD2 (5 bases). This CDR3 has 11 amino acids. Trimming shortened V by 1 base and J by 11 bases, and 9 bases separated the two germline ends. CDR1 is SEHNR, CDR2 FQNEAQ, per germline (reference sequence). The CDR3 DNA reads TGTGCCAGCAGCTTAGGTGTTAGCGAGTACTTC. Its protein product is CASSLGVSEYF.

A few counts support this clone. The genes are TRBV6-6 and TRBJ2-7, with 7 bases that match TRBD1. Germline CDR1 and CDR2: MNHNY and SVGAGI (reference sequence). The CDR3 length is 13 residues. V was pared by 4 bases and J by 8 bases, with 8 bases of the junction left unmatched. CDR3 sequence reads: CASSSYTGDKQYF. The CDR3 DNA reads TGTGCCAGCAGTTCTTACACAGGGGACAAGCAGTACTTC.

The V call is TRBV5-1, the J call TRBJ2-1; D may be TRBD2 (6 bases). V was shortened by 0 bases and J by 6 bases, with 13 bases between the two germline ends. The germline V gene encodes CDR1 SGHRS and CDR2 YFSETQ. The CDR3 runs to 15 residues. CDR3 protein: CASSLVQGAGNEQFF. The CDR3 DNA sequence: TGCGCCAGCAGCTTGGTCCAGGGAGCGGGCAATGAGCAGTTCTTC.